The rows below give T cell receptor beta chains drawn from one sample of a study of T-cell memory formation after mild COVID-19. MiXCR, applied by TCRdb to the 5' RACE reads, yields one record per CDR3 protein. The repertoire has around 320,000 distinct CDR3 sequences, around an eighth of them found once; the top ten carry under 25%. The sequenced sample consisted of PBMCs or a T cell subset sorted from them (not recorded which). Source of these receptors: a man aged 18 to 30 who had mild COVID-19 (a few samples of this study predate the infection). Cell type and time point are not known. Both conserved end residues are part of each CDR3. Fields, in order: D gene, V gene, clone size, J gene, CDR3 DNA, CDR3 protein. A D gene is named only where the DNA matches it firmly. Expanded clones are given a class, and other clones once, few, many or no size at all.

.	TRBV21-1	many	TRBJ1-3	TGTGCCAGCAGCACCCGGACAGGCTCTGGAAACACCATATATTTT	CASSTRTGSGNTIYF
.	TRBV6-1	few	TRBJ2-3	TGTGCCAGCACCCCACGCCCGGTCCCAAACATTCACACAGATACGCAGTATTTT	CASTPRPVPNIHTDTQYF
.	TRBV2	.	TRBJ2-1	TGTGCCAGCAGTGTCAGATATGAGCAGTTCTTC	CASSVRYEQFF
.	TRBV7-6	.	TRBJ2-7	TGTGCCAGCAGCCACGGCTCCCGGGACGGGGTGTACGAGCAGTACTTC	CASSHGSRDGVYEQYF
.	TRBV25-1	.	TRBJ2-5	TGTGCCAGCAGTGAGGCAGGGCAAGAGACCCAGTACTTC	CASSEAGQETQYF
.	TRBV7-6	.	TRBJ2-1	TGTGCCAGCAGCTTAGCAGGGAACCAGCAGTTCTTC	CASSLAGNQQFF
.	TRBV5-1	many	TRBJ2-2	TGCGCCAGCAGCTTGGCCTTGGGACCGGCGGGGACCGGGGAGCTGTTTTTT	CASSLALGPAGTGELFF
.	TRBV3-1	.	TRBJ1-6	TGTGCCAGCAGCCCTTCGGGAAATTCACCCCTCCACTTT	CASSPSGNSPLHF
.	TRBV15	.	TRBJ1-5	TGTGCCACCAGCAGAGCTCCAACCATTGATAGCAATCAGCCCCAGCATTTT	CATSRAPTIDSNQPQHF
.	TRBV30	.	TRBJ2-2	TGTGCCTGGAGTGTTCGAGGGCTCACCGGGGAGCTGTTTTTT	CAWSVRGLTGELFF
TRBD1	TRBV12-3/TRBV12-4	.	TRBJ2-7	TGTGCCAGCAGTTTGGGGGGGGACAGGGACGAGCAGTACTTC	CASSLGGDRDEQYF
.	TRBV7-8	.	TRBJ1-2	TGTGCCAGCAGCCCGGATGGAAAATATGGCTACACCTTC	CASSPDGKYGYTF
.	TRBV7-3	.	TRBJ2-7	TGTGCCAGCAGCCCCGGACGCGCGGACGAGCAGTACTTC	CASSPGRADEQYF
TRBD2	TRBV4-3	many	TRBJ2-7	TGCGCCAGCAGTCCCCGGGTAGCGGGGGACTACGAGCAGTACTTC	CASSPRVAGDYEQYF
.	TRBV6-2/TRBV6-3	few	TRBJ2-1	TGTGCCAGCAGTTACGGGGTTGAGCAGTTCTTC	CASSYGVEQFF
.	TRBV7-9	.	TRBJ1-6	TGTGCCAGCAGCTTGACAGTCGGTTACTACTCACCCCTCCACTTT	CASSLTVGYYSPLHF
.	TRBV29-1	.	TRBJ1-2	TGCAGCGTTGAAGGAGGCCAGCCGACCTTCTATGGCTACACCTTC	CSVEGGQPTFYGYTF
.	TRBV5-5	few	TRBJ2-2	TGTGCCAGCAGCCCGCAGGGGGGACGCGTCACCGGGGAGCTGTTTTTT	CASSPQGGRVTGELFF
.	TRBV4-1	few	TRBJ1-6	TGCGCCAGCAGCCAAGATACAGTAGGGGTTTGGTCACCCCTCCACTTT	CASSQDTVGVWSPLHF
.	TRBV2	.	TRBJ1-3	TGTGCCAGCCACCTGGAGGGGATTGGAAACACCATATATTTT	CASHLEGIGNTIYF
.	TRBV7-2	few	TRBJ2-5	TGTGCCAGCAGCTCGATAGAGACCCAGTACTTC	CASSSIETQYF
.	TRBV4-1	few	TRBJ2-3	TGCGCCAGCAGCAGCGGACCCCTGAAAGATACGCAGTATTTT	CASSSGPLKDTQYF
.	TRBV6-1	.	TRBJ2-7	TGTGCCAGCGGTCCGGGACACTATACACCCTACGAGCAGTACTTC	CASGPGHYTPYEQYF
.	TRBV7-2	.	TRBJ1-6	TGTGCCAGCAGCTTAGGATGGGCTCCCTCGGATTCACCCCTCCACTTT	CASSLGWAPSDSPLHF
.	TRBV7-9	few	TRBJ1-2	TGTGCCAGCAGCTTTTGGCCGGGGGACGGCTACACCTTC	CASSFWPGDGYTF
TRBD2	TRBV18	.	TRBJ2-1	TGTGCCAGCTCCCGAGCGGGGGGGACCTACAATGAGCAGTTCTTC	CASSRAGGTYNEQFF
TRBD2	TRBV6-5	.	TRBJ2-1	TGTGCCAGCAGTTACTCAGGCGAGCGGGGGTCGGGTGAGCAGTTCTTC	CASSYSGERGSGEQFF
.	TRBV12-3/TRBV12-4	few	TRBJ2-2	TGTGCCAGCAGCCCGGAGGGCAGGGGCCCCGGGGAGCTGTTTTTT	CASSPEGRGPGELFF
.	TRBV3-1	.	TRBJ2-1	TGTGCCAGCATGGGCGGGGCGAGCTCCTACAATGAGCAGTTCTTC	CASMGGASSYNEQFF
.	TRBV6-2/TRBV6-3	.	TRBJ2-7	TGTGCCAGCAGTTCCTCGACTGCACGGGCCGAGCAGTACTTC	CASSSSTARAEQYF
.	TRBV27	.	TRBJ1-6	TGTGCCAGCAGTTTCTACAGGGAGTCACCCCTCCACTTT	CASSFYRESPLHF
.	TRBV6-5	.	TRBJ1-5	TGTGCCAGCAAGGCAGGCCAGATCGCGCCCCAGCATTTT	CASKAGQIAPQHF
TRBD1	TRBV20-1	few	TRBJ1-5	TGCAGTGCTAGGTTAGGGGGCGGTCAGCCCCAGCATTTT	CSARLGGGQPQHF
.	TRBV6-6	.	TRBJ1-5	TGTGCCAGCAGCCAGGTATGGGTATCTAGCAATCAGCCCCAGCATTTT	CASSQVWVSSNQPQHF
.	TRBV20-1	.	TRBJ2-5	TGCAGTGCTAGAGATTTCGTGGGGGCAGAGACCCAGTACTTC	CSARDFVGAETQYF
.	TRBV6-6	few	TRBJ2-3	TGTGCCAGCAGTTACTCTGGGCTAGCGGATACGCAGTATTTT	CASSYSGLADTQYF
.	TRBV4-1	many	TRBJ2-1	TGCGCCAGCAGCCAAGAGCGACGGGGAGTCGATGAGCAGTTCTTC	CASSQERRGVDEQFF
.	TRBV7-8	many	TRBJ2-1	TGTGCCAGCAGCTTAGGGATCAATGAGCAGTTCTTC	CASSLGINEQFF
.	TRBV4-2	few	TRBJ2-7	TGTGCCAGCAGCCAAGAAGGATCGGGGATCTCCTACGAGCAGTACTTC	CASSQEGSGISYEQYF
.	TRBV27	.	TRBJ2-1	TGTGCCAGCAACAACAGGGTTGAGCAGTTCTTC	CASNNRVEQFF
TRBD2	TRBV11-2	many	TRBJ2-3	TGTGCCAGTGGACTAGCGGGCACAGATACGCAGTATTTT	CASGLAGTDTQYF
.	TRBV28	few	TRBJ1-1	TGTGCCAGCAGTCCACTCAGATGGACAGATGAAGCTTTCTTT	CASSPLRWTDEAFF
.	TRBV28	few	TRBJ1-4	TGTGCCAGCAGTTTGCAGGCGGGCAGCGAGAATGAAAAACTGTTTTTT	CASSLQAGSENEKLFF
TRBD2	TRBV7-9	.	TRBJ2-3	TGTGCCAGCAGACCACTGCTAGCGGACACAGATACGCAGTATTTT	CASRPLLADTDTQYF
.	TRBV5-6	few	TRBJ2-7	TGTGCCAGCAGCCTGACCGGGGAGCAGTACTTC	CASSLTGEQYF
.	TRBV10-3	.	TRBJ1-4	TGTGCCATCAGTGAGTCGAGTGGAACTAATGAAAAACTGTTTTTT	CAISESSGTNEKLFF
.	TRBV5-1	few	TRBJ2-3	TGCGCCAGCAGCTTGGGCGACTTCGTGAGGGATACGCAGTATTTT	CASSLGDFVRDTQYF
.	TRBV6-2/TRBV6-3	.	TRBJ2-7	TGTGCCAGCAGTTACACCCCGGTGGCCTACGAGCAGTACTTC	CASSYTPVAYEQYF
TRBD2	TRBV4-3	.	TRBJ2-1	TGCGCCAGCAGCCAAGAGTTTTTTGCGGGGGGAGTCCCCAATGAGCAGTTCTTC	CASSQEFFAGGVPNEQFF
.	TRBV10-3	few	TRBJ2-7	TGTGCCATCAGTGGAACTTCCTACGAGCAGTACTTC	CAISGTSYEQYF
.	TRBV20-1	.	TRBJ1-4	TGCAGTGCTAGTCCCCCCGGAGGGGGTGAAAAACTGTTTTTT	CSASPPGGGEKLFF
TRBD1	TRBV28	few	TRBJ1-4	TGTGCCAGCAGGGAATCGACAGGGGGCGATGAAAAACTGTTTTTT	CASRESTGGDEKLFF
TRBD2	TRBV10-3	.	TRBJ2-5	TGTGCCATCAGCCTAGCGGGGGCGCTTCAAGAGACCCAGTACTTC	CAISLAGALQETQYF
.	TRBV11-2	.	TRBJ2-1	TGTGCCAGCGCTCCGGATGGGGGATACAATGAGCAGTTCTTC	CASAPDGGYNEQFF
.	TRBV24-1	.	TRBJ1-2	TGTGCCGGCCAACCACCCGGCAGCAACTATGGCTACACCTTC	CAGQPPGSNYGYTF
TRBD1	TRBV10-2	many	TRBJ2-5	TGCGCCAGCAGCGACAGGGACAGGGGAGGAGAGACCCAGTACTTC	CASSDRDRGGETQYF